This T cell receptor (beta chain) was recovered during a study of read filtering for tumor transcriptome and immune sequencing. Turning to the study itself: DNase treatment preceded whole-transcriptome library preparation. Per sample, TCR-region reads ranged about 3.5 to 11 million by IR-seq, roughly 80 to 1273 by RNA-seq.

There are a few counts of this clonotype. Its target is unknown. This library used approximately 390 ng RNA and molecular barcoded adaptors spanning alpha/delta and beta/gamma chains. Each CDR3 protein gets one entry after TCRdb re-called the reads with MiXCR. The sample shows tens of thousands of distinct CDR3 sequences, around 19% of them seen only once. Germline V gives CDR1 SNHLY, CDR2 FYNNEI. V was clipped by 1 base and J by 4 bases, with 11 bases between them. The CDR3 sequence is 15 residues long. Overall study results and limits: Dropping single-read clonotypes raised IR-seq and RNA-seq shared-clonotype correlation. Compared with RNA-seq, IR-seq gave much higher clonotype depth and reliability.

The rearrangement joins TRBV2 to TRBJ1-5; tentatively, D is TRBD1 (5 bases). This receptor was obtained from a donor at least 40 years old with multiple myeloma. The sequenced material came from a population of CD138-negative cells sorted from bone marrow. The CDR3 coding sequence is TGTGCCAGCAGTGAAGATATGGCAGGGAATCAGCCCCAGCATTTT. It is translated as CASSEDMAGNQPQHF.